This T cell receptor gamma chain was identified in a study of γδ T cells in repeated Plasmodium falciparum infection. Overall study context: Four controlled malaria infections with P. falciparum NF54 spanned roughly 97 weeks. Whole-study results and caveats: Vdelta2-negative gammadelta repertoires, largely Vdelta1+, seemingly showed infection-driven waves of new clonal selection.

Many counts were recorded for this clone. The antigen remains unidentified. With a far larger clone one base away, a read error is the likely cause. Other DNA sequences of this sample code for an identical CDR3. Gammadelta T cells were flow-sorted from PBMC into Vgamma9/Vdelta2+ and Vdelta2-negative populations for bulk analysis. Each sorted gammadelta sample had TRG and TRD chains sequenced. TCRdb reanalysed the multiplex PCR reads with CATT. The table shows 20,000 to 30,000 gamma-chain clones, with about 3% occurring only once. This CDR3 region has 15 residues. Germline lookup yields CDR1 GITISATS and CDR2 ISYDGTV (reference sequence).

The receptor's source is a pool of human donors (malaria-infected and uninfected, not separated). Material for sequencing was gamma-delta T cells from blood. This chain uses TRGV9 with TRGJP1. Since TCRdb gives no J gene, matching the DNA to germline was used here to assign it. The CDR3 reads CALWEVWTTGWFKIF. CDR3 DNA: TGTGCCTTGTGGGAGGTGTGGACCACTGGCTGGTTCAAGATATTT.